This entry is about one T cell receptor (beta chain). What it recognizes is unknown. The data were produced by immunoSEQ multiplex PCR, yet TCRdb's version contains in-frame clones alone and is incomplete. The profile shows a few million clones, around 94% of them singletons. CDR3 length equals 12 residues. V was pared by 5 bases and J by 9 bases, with 13 bases between. CDR1 and CDR2 (germline): LNHDA, SQIVND (reference sequence). This sample is part of a study of shared clonotypes between healthy human individuals. Study-level findings and limits: Rarefaction analysis demonstrated incomplete sorted-subset sequencing notwithstanding large depth.

The chain links TRBV19 to TRBJ1-2, with D perhaps TRBD1 (6 bases). The sample consisted of naive CD4+ T cells sorted from blood. Subset meaning: CD45RA+ positively selected. This clonotype was sampled from a man younger than 35 in good health. CDR3 DNA sequence: TGTGCCAGTAGTGAGTACAGGGTTCGCTACACCTTC. Its protein is CASSEYRVRYTF.